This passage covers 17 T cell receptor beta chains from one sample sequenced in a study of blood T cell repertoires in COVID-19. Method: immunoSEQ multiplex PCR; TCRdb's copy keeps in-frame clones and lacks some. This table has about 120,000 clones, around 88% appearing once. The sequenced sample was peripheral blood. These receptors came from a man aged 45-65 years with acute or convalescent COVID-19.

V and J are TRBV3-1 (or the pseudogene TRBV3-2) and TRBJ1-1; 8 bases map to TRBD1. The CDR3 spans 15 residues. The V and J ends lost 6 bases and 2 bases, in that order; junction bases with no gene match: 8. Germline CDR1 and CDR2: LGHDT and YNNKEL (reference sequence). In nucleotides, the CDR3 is TGTGCCAGCAGTCGCCTCACAGGGGGTAACACTGAAGCTTTCTTT. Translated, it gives CASSRLTGGNTEAFF.

Here the CDR3 DNA reads TGTGCCTGCGATGGGCCGACCCAGTACTTC. Its translation is CACDGPTQYF. This chain joins TRBV2 and TRBJ2-5, with D unclear. Germline values: CDR1 SNHLY, CDR2 FYNNEI. There are 10 residues in the CDR3. V lost 11 bases and J lost 7, with 11 bases in between.

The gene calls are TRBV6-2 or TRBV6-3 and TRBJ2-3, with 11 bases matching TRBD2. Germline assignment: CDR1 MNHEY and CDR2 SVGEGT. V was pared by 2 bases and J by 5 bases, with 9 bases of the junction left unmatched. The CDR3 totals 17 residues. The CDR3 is CASSYRPSGRSGDTQYF. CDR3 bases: TGTGCCAGCAGTTACAGGCCTAGCGGGAGGTCTGGAGATACGCAGTATTTT.

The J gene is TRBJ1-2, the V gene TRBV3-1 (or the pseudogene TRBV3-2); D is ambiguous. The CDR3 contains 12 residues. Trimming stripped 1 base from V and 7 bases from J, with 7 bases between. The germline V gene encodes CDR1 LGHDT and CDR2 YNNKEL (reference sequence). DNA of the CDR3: TGTGCCAGCAGCCAAGCTACGGGTGGCTACACCTTC. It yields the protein CASSQATGGYTF.

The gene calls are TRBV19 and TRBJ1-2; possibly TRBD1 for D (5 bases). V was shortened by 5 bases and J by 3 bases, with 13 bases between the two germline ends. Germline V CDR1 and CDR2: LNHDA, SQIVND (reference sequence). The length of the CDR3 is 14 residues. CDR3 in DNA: TGTGCCAGTAGTTCCCTGGACATCGACTATGGCTACACCTTC. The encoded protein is CASSSLDIDYGYTF.

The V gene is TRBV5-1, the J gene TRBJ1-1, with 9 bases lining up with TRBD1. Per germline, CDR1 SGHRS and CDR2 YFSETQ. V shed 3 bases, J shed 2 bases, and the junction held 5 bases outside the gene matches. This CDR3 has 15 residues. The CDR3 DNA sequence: TGCGCCAGCAGCTCAACAGGGGGCTTCAACACTGAAGCTTTCTTT. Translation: CASSSTGGFNTEAFF.

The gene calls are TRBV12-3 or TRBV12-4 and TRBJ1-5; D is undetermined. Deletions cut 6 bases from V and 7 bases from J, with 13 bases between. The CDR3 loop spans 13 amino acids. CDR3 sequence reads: CASSPNILQPQHF. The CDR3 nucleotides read TGTGCCAGCAGCCCCAATATACTACAGCCCCAGCATTTT.

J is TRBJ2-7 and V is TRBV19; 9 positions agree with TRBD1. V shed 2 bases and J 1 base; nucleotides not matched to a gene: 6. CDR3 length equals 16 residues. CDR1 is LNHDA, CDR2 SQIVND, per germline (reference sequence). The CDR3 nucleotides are TGTGCCAGTAGTATATTACCGGGACAGGGATCCTACGAGCAGTACTTC. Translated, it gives CASSILPGQGSYEQYF.

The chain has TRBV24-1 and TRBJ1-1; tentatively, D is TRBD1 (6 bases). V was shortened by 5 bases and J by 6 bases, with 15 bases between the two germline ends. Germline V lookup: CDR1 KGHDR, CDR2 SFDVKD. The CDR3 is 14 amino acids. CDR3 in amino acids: CATSGSGRGSEAFF. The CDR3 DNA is TGTGCCACCAGTGGATCAGGGAGGGGGTCTGAAGCTTTCTTT.

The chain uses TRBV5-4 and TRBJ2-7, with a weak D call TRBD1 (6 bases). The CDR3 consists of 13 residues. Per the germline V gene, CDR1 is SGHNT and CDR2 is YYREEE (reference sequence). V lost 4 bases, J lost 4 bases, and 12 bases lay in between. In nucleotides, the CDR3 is TGTGCCAGCAGCCCTAAGGACAGTTACGAGCAGTACTTC. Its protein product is CASSPKDSYEQYF.

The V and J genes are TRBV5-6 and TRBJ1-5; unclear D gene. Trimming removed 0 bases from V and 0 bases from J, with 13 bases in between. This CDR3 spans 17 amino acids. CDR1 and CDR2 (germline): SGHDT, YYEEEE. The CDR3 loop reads CASSLGAGGYSNQPQHF. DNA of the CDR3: TGTGCCAGCAGCTTGGGGGCAGGAGGATATAGCAATCAGCCCCAGCATTTT.

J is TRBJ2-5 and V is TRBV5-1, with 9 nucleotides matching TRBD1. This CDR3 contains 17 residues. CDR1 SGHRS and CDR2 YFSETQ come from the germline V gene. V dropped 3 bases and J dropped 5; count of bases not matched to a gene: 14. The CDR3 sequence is CASSWAPQGARGETQYF. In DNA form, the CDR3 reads TGCGCCAGCAGCTGGGCTCCACAGGGGGCGAGGGGGGAGACCCAGTACTTC. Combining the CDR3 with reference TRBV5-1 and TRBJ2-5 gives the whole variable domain KAGVTQTPRYLIKTRGQQVTLSCSPISGHRSVSWYQQTPGQGLQFLFEYFSETQRNKGNFPGRFSGRQFSNSRSEMNVSTLELGDSALYLCASSWAPQGARGETQYFGPGTRLLVL.

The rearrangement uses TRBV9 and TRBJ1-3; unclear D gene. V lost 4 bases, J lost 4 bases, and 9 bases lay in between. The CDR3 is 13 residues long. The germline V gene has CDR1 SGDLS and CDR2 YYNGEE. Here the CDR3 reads CASSSSGGNTIYF. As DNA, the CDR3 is TGTGCCAGCAGCTCCAGCGGAGGAAACACCATATATTTT.

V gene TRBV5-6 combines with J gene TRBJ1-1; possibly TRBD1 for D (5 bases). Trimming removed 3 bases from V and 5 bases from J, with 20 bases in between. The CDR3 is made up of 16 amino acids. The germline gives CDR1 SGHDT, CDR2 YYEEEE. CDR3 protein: CASSWGGVGPGTEAFF. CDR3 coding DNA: TGTGCCAGCAGCTGGGGGGGAGTAGGTCCCGGGACTGAAGCTTTCTTT.

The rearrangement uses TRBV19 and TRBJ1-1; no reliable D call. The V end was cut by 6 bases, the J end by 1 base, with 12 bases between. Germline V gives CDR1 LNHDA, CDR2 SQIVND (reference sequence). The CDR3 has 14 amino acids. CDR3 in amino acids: CASSLRGWNTEAFF. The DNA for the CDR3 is TGTGCCAGTAGCCTCCGAGGGTGGAACACTGAAGCTTTCTTT.

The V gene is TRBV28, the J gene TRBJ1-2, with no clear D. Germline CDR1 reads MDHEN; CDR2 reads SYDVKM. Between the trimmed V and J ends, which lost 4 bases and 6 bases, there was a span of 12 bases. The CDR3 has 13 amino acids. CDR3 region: CASSSVAADGYTF. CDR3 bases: TGTGCCAGCAGTTCCGTGGCGGCGGATGGCTACACCTTC.

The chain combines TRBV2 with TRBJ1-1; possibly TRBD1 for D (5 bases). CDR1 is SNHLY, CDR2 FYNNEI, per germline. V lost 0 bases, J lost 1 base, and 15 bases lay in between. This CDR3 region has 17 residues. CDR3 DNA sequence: TGTGCCAGCAGTGAAGCGTACTATGGGGCCGGGAACACTGAAGCTTTCTTT. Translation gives CASSEAYYGAGNTEAFF. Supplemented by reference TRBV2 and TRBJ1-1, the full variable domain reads EPEVTQTPSHQVTQMGQEVILRCVPISNHLYFYWYRQILGQKVEFLVSFYNNEISEKSEIFDDQFSVERPDGSNFTLKIRSTKLEDSAMYFCASSEAYYGAGNTEAFFGQGTRLTVV.